This T cell receptor beta chain came from a study of CD8+CD57+ T cells in acquired aplastic anemia. Study overall: The mean DNA yield obtained from sorted CD4+ and CD8+ cells came to roughly 3.4 ug. There were approximately 9.9 million reads, on average, for CD4+ cells from healthy donors. Overall study results and limits: A significant difference in CD8+ Simpson's diversity between patients and controls was not found.

Note on this clonotype: Antigen specificity is unknown.

TCR beta VDJ and CDR3 profiling used genomic DNA as template. MiXCR, applied by TCRdb to the reads, yields one record per CDR3 protein. The sample shows over 150,000 distinct CDR3 sequences, 50% to 55% of them seen only once. Germline-derived CDR1 and CDR2 are SGHRS and YFSETQ. Trimming pared 4 bases from V and 6 bases from J, leaving 19 bases between. This CDR3 has 15 amino acids. The sequence came from a human donor in good health, serving as a control. This chain uses TRBV5-1 with TRBJ1-1; no clear D. Sequencing was done on a sample of sorted CD4+, CD8+, or CD8+CD57+ T cells (not recorded which) from PBMCs. CDR3 sequence: CASSPREDGSAEAFF. CDR3 DNA: TGCGCCAGCAGCCCGAGGGAGGACGGCAGTGCTGAAGCTTTCTTT.